A selection of T cell receptor beta chains follows, all from one sample in a study of blood T cell repertoires in COVID-19. TCRdb's table, derived via immunoSEQ multiplex PCR, lists solely in-frame clones and lacks some. The profile shows about 50,000 clones, about 84% of them singletons. The source material was peripheral blood. Receptor source: a man aged 55 to 70 with acute or convalescent COVID-19. Each CDR3 is given with its conserved first and last residue. The D gene is left open where the match is weak. For some rows the clone size is stated as once, few or many, or as a class when expanded; others skip it.

. TRBJ1-6 . TRBV5-1 TGCGCCAGCAGCTTGGACGATAGCTCCTATAATTCACCCCTCCACTTT CASSLDDSSYNSPLHF
few TRBJ1-5 . TRBV15 TGTGCCACCAGCAGTCAGGGGATAAATCAGCCCCAGCATTTT CATSSQGINQPQHF
. TRBJ1-5 . TRBV7-9 TGTGCCAGCAGCTTGGGGGGACAGCCCCAGCATTTT CASSLGGQPQHF
. TRBJ2-5 TRBD2 TRBV13 TGTGCCAGCAGCTCCGCTAGCGGGGGGGCCCGGTACTTC CASSSASGGARYF
. TRBJ1-2 . TRBV12-3/TRBV12-4 TGTGCCAGCAGTTTTCGGACAGCCGATGGCTACACCTTC CASSFRTADGYTF
few TRBJ1-1 . TRBV5-6 TGTGCCAGCAGCTTGGGACAGTTTAACACTGAAGCTTTCTTT CASSLGQFNTEAFF
. TRBJ1-4 . TRBV5-6 TGTGCCAGCAGCCTCCGATTTAGAGAAAAACTGTTTTTT CASSLRFREKLFF
. TRBJ2-6 . TRBV24-1 TGTGCCACCAGTTTACAGGGTGACGGGGCCAACGTCCTGACTTTC CATSLQGDGANVLTF
. TRBJ2-7 TRBD1 TRBV19 TGTGCCAGTAGTCTTGGACAGGGCTACGAGCAGTACTTC CASSLGQGYEQYF
. TRBJ1-3 TRBD1 TRBV30 TGTGCCTGGAGTAGAGCGCTGACAGGGTCTCTCTCTGGAAACACCATATATTTT CAWSRALTGSLSGNTIYF
. TRBJ1-3 TRBD1 TRBV11-2 TGTGCCAGCAGCGCCCGGGACAGATTACTCTCTGGAAACACCATATATTTT CASSARDRLLSGNTIYF
few TRBJ1-5 TRBD1 TRBV7-9 TGTGCCAGCAGCTCCGGGACAGGGTTTTTGGGTGGCAATCAGCCCCAGCATTTT CASSSGTGFLGGNQPQHF
large TRBJ2-5 TRBD1 TRBV19 TGTGCCAGTAGTATAACGGGACAGGGGGCTGGAGAGACCCAGTACTTC CASSITGQGAGETQYF
. TRBJ2-3 . TRBV7-2 TGTGCCAGCAGCTTACAGGGCGGGGCCGGAAGTGTTAGAAATACGCAGTATTTT CASSLQGGAGSVRNTQYF
. TRBJ1-2 . TRBV28 TGTGCCAGTACAGGGCGTAGTAGGGAAGAAAGCTATGGCTACACCTTC CASTGRSREESYGYTF
. TRBJ2-7 . TRBV2 TGTGCCAGCATCCGGGACAACTCCTACGAGCAGTACTTC CASIRDNSYEQYF
. TRBJ1-2 . TRBV9 TGTGCCAGCAGCAAGTCCAGGGACTATGGCTACACCTTC CASSKSRDYGYTF
. TRBJ2-3 TRBD2 TRBV3-1/TRBV3-2 TGTGCCAGCAGCCAAGACGGGGGGGCGAGGGCCACAGATACGCAGTATTTT CASSQDGGARATDTQYF
. TRBJ2-7 . TRBV5-5 TGTGCCAGCAGCTTAGGCGACTATTTTTCCTACGAGCAGTACTTC CASSLGDYFSYEQYF
once TRBJ1-1 . TRBV3-1/TRBV3-2 TGTGCCAGCAGCCCACCGGGGCGGAGGGCTGAAGCTTTCTTT CASSPPGRRAEAFF
. TRBJ2-1 TRBD2 TRBV7-3 TGTGCCAGCAGCTTACTTCCGGCGGGGGGTCCCAAAAATGAGCAGTTCTTC CASSLLPAGGPKNEQFF
. TRBJ2-5 . TRBV7-9 TGTGCCAGCAGCGCGGGATGGACGGAAGAGACCCAGTACTTC CASSAGWTEETQYF
. TRBJ1-1 . TRBV10-2 TGCGCCAGCAGTGAGTTAGTGGGCACCCCGAACACTGAAGCTTTCTTT CASSELVGTPNTEAFF
. TRBJ2-7 TRBD1 TRBV4-3 TGCGCCAGCAGCACCGGACAGGGTTCGTACGAGCAGTACTTC CASSTGQGSYEQYF